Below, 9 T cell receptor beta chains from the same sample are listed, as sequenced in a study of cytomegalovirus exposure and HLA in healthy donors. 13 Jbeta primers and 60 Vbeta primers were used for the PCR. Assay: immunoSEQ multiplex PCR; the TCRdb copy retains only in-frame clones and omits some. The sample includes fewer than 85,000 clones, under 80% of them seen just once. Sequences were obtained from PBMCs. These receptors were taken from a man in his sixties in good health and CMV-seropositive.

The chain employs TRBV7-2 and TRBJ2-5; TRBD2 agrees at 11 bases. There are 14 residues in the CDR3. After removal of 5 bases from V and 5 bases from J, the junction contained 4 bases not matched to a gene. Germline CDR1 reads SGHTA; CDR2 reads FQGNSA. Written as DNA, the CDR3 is TGTGCCAGCAGCACCGGGACTAGCGGCGAGACCCAGTACTTC. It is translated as CASSTGTSGETQYF. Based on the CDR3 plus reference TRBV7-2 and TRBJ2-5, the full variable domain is GAGVSQSPSNKVTEKGKDVELRCDPISGHTALYWYRQSLGQGLEFLIYFQGNSAPDKSGLPSDRFSAERTGGSVSTLTIQRTQQEDSAVYLCASSTGTSGETQYFGPGTRLLVL.

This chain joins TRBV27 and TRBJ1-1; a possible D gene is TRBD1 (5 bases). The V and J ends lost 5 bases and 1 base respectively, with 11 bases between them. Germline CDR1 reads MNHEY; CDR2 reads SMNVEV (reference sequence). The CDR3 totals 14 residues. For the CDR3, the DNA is TGTGCCAGCAGTCCCCAAGGACAGAACACTGAAGCTTTCTTT. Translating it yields CASSPQGQNTEAFF.

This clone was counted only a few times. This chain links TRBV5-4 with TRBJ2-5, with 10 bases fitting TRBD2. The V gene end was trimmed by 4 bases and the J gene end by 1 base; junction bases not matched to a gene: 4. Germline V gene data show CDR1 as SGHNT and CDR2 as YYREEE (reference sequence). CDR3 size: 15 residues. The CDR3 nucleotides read TGTGCCAGCAGCACCCGGACTAGCGGCCAAGAGACCCAGTACTTC. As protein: CASSTRTSGQETQYF.

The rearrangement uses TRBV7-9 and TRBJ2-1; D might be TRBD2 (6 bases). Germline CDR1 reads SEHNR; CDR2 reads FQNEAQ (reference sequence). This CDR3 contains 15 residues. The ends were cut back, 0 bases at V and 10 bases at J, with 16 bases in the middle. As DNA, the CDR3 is TGTGCCAGCAGCTTAGCGTCCGCTAGCGTAGGCGAGCAGTTCTTC. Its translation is CASSLASASVGEQFF. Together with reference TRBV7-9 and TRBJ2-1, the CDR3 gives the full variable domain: DTGVSQNPRHKITKRGQNVTFRCDPISEHNRLYWYRQTLGQGPEFLTYFQNEAQLEKSRLLSDRFSAERPKGSFSTLEIQRTEQGDSAMYLCASSLASASVGEQFFGPGTRLTVL.

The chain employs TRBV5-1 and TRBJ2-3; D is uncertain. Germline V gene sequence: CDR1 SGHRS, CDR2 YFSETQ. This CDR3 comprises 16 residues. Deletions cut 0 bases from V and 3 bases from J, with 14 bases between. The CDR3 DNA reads TGCGCCAGCAGCTTGGTAGTGGAGTTTGGTACAGATACGCAGTATTTT. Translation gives CASSLVVEFGTDTQYF.

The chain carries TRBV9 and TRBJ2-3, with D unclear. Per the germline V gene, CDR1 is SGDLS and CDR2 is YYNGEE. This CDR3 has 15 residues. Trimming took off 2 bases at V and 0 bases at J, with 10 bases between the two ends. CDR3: CASSVFPLSTDTQYF. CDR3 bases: TGTGCCAGCAGCGTGTTCCCACTTAGCACAGATACGCAGTATTTT.

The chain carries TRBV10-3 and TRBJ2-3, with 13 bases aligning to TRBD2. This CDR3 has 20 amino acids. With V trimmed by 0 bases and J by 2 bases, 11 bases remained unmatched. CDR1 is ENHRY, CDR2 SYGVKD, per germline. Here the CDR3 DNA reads TGTGCCATCAGTGAGTCGGGGGGACTAGCGGGACCTACCCACACAGATACGCAGTATTTT. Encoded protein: CAISESGGLAGPTHTDTQYF.

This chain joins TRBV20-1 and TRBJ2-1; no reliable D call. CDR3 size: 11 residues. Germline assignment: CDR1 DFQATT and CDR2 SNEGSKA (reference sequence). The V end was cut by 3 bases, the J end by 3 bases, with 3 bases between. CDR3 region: CSASGYNEQFF. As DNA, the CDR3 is TGCAGTGCTAGCGGCTACAATGAGCAGTTCTTC.

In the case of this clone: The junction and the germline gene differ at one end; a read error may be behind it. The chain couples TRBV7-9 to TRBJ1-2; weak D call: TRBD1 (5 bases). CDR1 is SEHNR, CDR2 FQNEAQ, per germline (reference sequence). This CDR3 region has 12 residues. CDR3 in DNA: TGTTCCAGCTCGGGGGGTTTAGCCGGCTACACCTTC. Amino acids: CSSSGGLAGYTF.